Each of the 19 T cell receptor beta chains below was sequenced from the same sample in a study of naive and memory T cell subsets. A UMI-containing oligonucleotide was joined by 3' ligation to the TCR cDNA template. The SP2 primer and nested alpha and beta constant region primers amplified ligated cDNA in four rounds. TCRdb ran MiXCR on the 5' RACE reads and lists one entry per CDR3 protein. Of around 48,000 distinct CDR3 sequences listed, 4% to 5% are singletons. These receptors all stem from a female donor in good health.

In this sample, this clonotype turned up many times. The chain carries TRBV5-1 and TRBJ2-6, with 9 bases that match TRBD1. This CDR3 is built from 19 residues. Per the germline V gene, CDR1 is SGHRS and CDR2 is YFSETQ. The V segment lost 0 bases and the J segment 4 bases; nucleotides outside the gene matches: 11. The CDR3 region is CASSLEFGGQGFGANVLTF. CDR3 coding DNA: TGCGCCAGCAGCTTGGAATTCGGGGGACAGGGTTTCGGGGCCAACGTCCTGACTTTC.

V usage is TRBV5-4 and J usage is TRBJ2-3, with a possible D match to TRBD1 (6 bases). The CDR3 is 17 amino acids. V shed 3 bases and J shed 0 bases, with 17 bases lying between them. From germline, CDR1 is SGHNT and CDR2 YYREEE (reference sequence). CDR3 nucleotide sequence: TGTGCCAGCAGCTCACTGGGGGCCCACCCGAGCACAGATACGCAGTATTTT. Translation gives CASSSLGAHPSTDTQYF.

This clonotype was detected only a few times. The chain uses TRBV29-1 and TRBJ2-5, with a possible D match to TRBD2 (5 bases). Trimming took off 6 bases at V and 3 bases at J, with 11 bases between the two ends. CDR3 size: 12 residues. Germline assignment: CDR1 SQVTM and CDR2 ANQGSEA. As DNA, the CDR3 is TGCAGCGTAAGAGAGGGTAAAGAGACCCAGTACTTC. Its protein is CSVREGKETQYF.

This clonotype was seen a single time. This sequence may be a read error, since a much larger clone differs from it by one base. The chain is built from TRBV5-1 and TRBJ1-5, with a weak D call TRBD1 (5 bases). The length of the CDR3 is 14 residues. In germline, CDR1 is SGHRS, CDR2 YFSETQ. V lost 4 bases and J lost 6, with 14 bases in between. The CDR3 bases are TGCGCCAGCAGCCCGGGGACCACGGGTCAGCCCCAGCATTTT. This translates into CASSPGTTGQPQHF.

Ten or more counts support this clonotype. The chain joins TRBV20-1 to TRBJ1-1, with TRBD1 as a possible D gene (5 bases). Germline V CDR1 and CDR2: DFQATT, SNEGSKA (reference sequence). The germline V and J ends were trimmed by 1 base and 0 bases, with 15 bases remaining between them. The CDR3 extends over 16 amino acids. In DNA form, the CDR3 reads TGCAGTGCTAGAGCCGGGGGGAATCCCTTGAACACTGAAGCTTTCTTT. Encoded protein: CSARAGGNPLNTEAFF.

Ten or more counts support this clonotype. The chain joins TRBV9 to TRBJ1-1; TRBD1 is a possible D gene (6 bases). Per the germline V gene, CDR1 is SGDLS and CDR2 is YYNGEE. The V end lost 4 bases, the J end lost 0 bases, and 13 bases lay between the germline ends. The CDR3 has 15 amino acids. CDR3 bases: TGTGCCAGCAGCTCTCAGACAGGCATGAACACTGAAGCTTTCTTT. It specifies CASSSQTGMNTEAFF.

This clonotype has at least ten counts. The V gene is TRBV7-6, the J gene TRBJ2-3; 8 positions agree with TRBD2. The CDR3 runs 16 residues. Germline trimming cut 5 bases from V and 1 base from J; bases unmatched to any gene: 8. Germline CDR1 and CDR2: SGHVS and FNYEAQ. The CDR3 region is CASSLGGAGGTDTQYF. CDR3 in DNA: TGTGCCAGCAGCCTGGGAGGAGCGGGGGGCACAGATACGCAGTATTTT.

This clonotype was observed many times. The rearrangement joins TRBV3-1 to TRBJ2-3, with D maybe TRBD2 (5 bases). V lost 0 bases and J lost 5, with 9 bases in between. Germline V CDR1 and CDR2: LGHDT, YNNKEL (reference sequence). The CDR3 contains 14 residues. The CDR3 is CASSQDRGLDTQYF. CDR3 in DNA: TGTGCCAGCAGCCAAGATCGCGGGTTAGATACGCAGTATTTT.

The CDR3 sequence is CASSFARNTEAFF. CDR3 in DNA: TGTGCCAGCAGCTTCGCCAGGAACACTGAAGCTTTCTTT. This sequence joins TRBV5-5 and TRBJ1-1; D is uncertain. The CDR3 sequence is 13 residues long. Germline loops: CDR1 SGHKS, CDR2 YYEKEE (reference sequence). The germline V and J ends were trimmed by 2 bases and 1 base, with 6 bases remaining between them.

This clonotype has ten or more counts. The chain joins TRBV5-1 to TRBJ1-3, with D possibly being TRBD1 (6 bases). Between the trimmed V and J ends, which lost 4 bases and 4 bases, there was a span of 24 bases. Germline values: CDR1 SGHRS, CDR2 YFSETQ. This CDR3 is built from 18 residues. CDR3 loop: CASSMTGAPSAAGNTIYF. The DNA for the CDR3 is TGCGCCAGCAGCATGACAGGCGCACCCTCCGCTGCCGGAAACACCATATATTTT.

This clonotype was detected ten times or more. V usage is TRBV27 and J usage is TRBJ2-7; 7 nucleotides match TRBD2. The ends lost 2 bases at V and 2 bases at J; junction bases unmatched: 3. The germline V gene encodes CDR1 MNHEY and CDR2 SMNVEV (reference sequence). The CDR3 contains 14 residues. CDR3 bases: TGTGCCAGCAGTTTAGGACTAGGAGCCTACGAGCAGTACTTC. It specifies CASSLGLGAYEQYF.

This clonotype has at least ten counts. This rearrangement joins TRBV5-1 to TRBJ2-7; a weak D match, TRBD2 (5 bases). The CDR3 contains 14 residues. The V end lost 3 bases, the J end lost 2 bases, and 12 bases lay between the germline ends. CDR1 and CDR2 (germline): SGHRS, YFSETQ. Written as DNA, the CDR3 is TGCGCCAGCAGCTCGAGGCTCGGGACCTACGAGCAGTACTTC. Amino acids: CASSSRLGTYEQYF.

This clonotype was recorded at least ten times. The J gene is TRBJ1-4, the V gene TRBV15; 7 bases map to TRBD1. Germline CDR1 is LNHNV and CDR2 is YYDKDF (reference sequence). Trimming at V came to 0 bases and at J to 7 bases, leaving 14 bases not matched to a gene. The CDR3 covers 18 residues. CDR3 nucleotide sequence: TGTGCCACCAGCAGAGACGCAAATACAGGGGCTACCCGTGAAAAACTGTTTTTT. Amino acids: CATSRDANTGATREKLFF.

This clonotype came up many times. The CDR3 sequence is CASSYLRPEPHSPLHF. Written as DNA, the CDR3 is TGTGCCAGCAGTTACTTACGACCTGAACCGCATTCACCCCTCCACTTT. The J gene is TRBJ1-6, the V gene TRBV6-5; D is ambiguous. The CDR3 runs to 16 residues. Trimming shortened V by 1 base and J by 8 bases, and 15 bases separated the two germline ends. Germline-derived CDR1 and CDR2 are MNHEY and SVGAGI.

This clonotype appeared many times. The V and J genes are TRBV28 and TRBJ2-7; D is unresolved. The V end was cut by 6 bases, the J end by 0 bases, with 12 bases between. Germline values: CDR1 MDHEN, CDR2 SYDVKM. This CDR3 has 14 amino acids. CDR3 protein: CASSPVLDSYEQYF. The CDR3 DNA is TGTGCCAGCAGCCCCGTCCTCGACTCCTACGAGCAGTACTTC.

This clonotype was observed at least ten times. The gene calls are TRBV6-6 and TRBJ1-5; D is ambiguous. The CDR3 has 16 amino acids. CDR1 is MNHNY, CDR2 SVGAGI, per germline (reference sequence). V was clipped by 5 bases and J by 0 bases, with 14 bases between them. The CDR3 protein is CASSQTRGNSNQPQHF. CDR3 nucleotides: TGTGCCAGCAGTCAGACCCGGGGTAATAGCAATCAGCCCCAGCATTTT.

This clonotype was found a few times. This chain links TRBV29-1 with TRBJ2-3; D unclear. Germline V gene data show CDR1 as SQVTM and CDR2 as ANQGSEA. The length of the CDR3 is 13 residues. V lost 3 bases and J lost 0, with 7 bases in between. In DNA, the CDR3 is TGCAGCGTTGACCCGGTTAGCACAGATACGCAGTATTTT. Encoded protein: CSVDPVSTDTQYF.

There are many counts of this clonotype. The chain recombines TRBV2 with TRBJ1-1, with D possibly TRBD1 on 5 matching bases. This CDR3 is 14 amino acids long. V was shortened by 6 bases and J by 0 bases, with 11 bases between the two germline ends. In germline, CDR1 is SNHLY, CDR2 FYNNEI. Written as DNA, the CDR3 is TGTGCCAGCAGATATGACAGCATGAACACTGAAGCTTTCTTT. As protein: CASRYDSMNTEAFF.

This clonotype was detected ten times or more. The rearrangement joins TRBV2 to TRBJ2-3; 9 positions agree with TRBD1. Germline assignment: CDR1 SNHLY and CDR2 FYNNEI. This CDR3 spans 14 amino acids. V lost 11 bases to trimming and J lost 2 bases; unmatched junction nucleotides: 8. The CDR3 DNA is TGTGCCGGACAGGGGCCGGCACCCACAGATACGCAGTATTTT. Translation gives CAGQGPAPTDTQYF.